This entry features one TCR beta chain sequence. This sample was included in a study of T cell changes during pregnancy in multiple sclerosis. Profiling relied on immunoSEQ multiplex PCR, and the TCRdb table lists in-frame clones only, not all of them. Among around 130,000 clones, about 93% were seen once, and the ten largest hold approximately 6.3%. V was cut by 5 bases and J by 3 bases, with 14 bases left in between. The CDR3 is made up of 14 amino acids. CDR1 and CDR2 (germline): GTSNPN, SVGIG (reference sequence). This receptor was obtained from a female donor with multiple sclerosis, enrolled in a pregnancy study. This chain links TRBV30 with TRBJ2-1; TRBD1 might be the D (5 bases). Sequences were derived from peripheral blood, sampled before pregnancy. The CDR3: CAWSGALNYNEQFF. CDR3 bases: TGTGCCTGGTCTGGGGCACTGAACTACAATGAGCAGTTCTTC.